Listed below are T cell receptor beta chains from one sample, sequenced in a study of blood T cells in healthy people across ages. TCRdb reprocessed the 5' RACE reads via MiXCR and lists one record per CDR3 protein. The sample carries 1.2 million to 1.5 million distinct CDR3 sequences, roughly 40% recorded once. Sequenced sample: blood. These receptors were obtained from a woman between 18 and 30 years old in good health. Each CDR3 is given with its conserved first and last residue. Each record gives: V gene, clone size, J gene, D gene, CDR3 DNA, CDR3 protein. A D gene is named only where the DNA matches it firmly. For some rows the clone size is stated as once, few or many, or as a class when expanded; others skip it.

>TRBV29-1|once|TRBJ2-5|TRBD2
TGCAGCGTGGTAAGGACTAGCGGGTACAATGAGCAGTACTTC
CSVVRTSGYNEQYF
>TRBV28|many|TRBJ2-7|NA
TGTGCCAGCAGTTTCCCCCAGGGGGGGTCCTACGAGCAGTACTTC
CASSFPQGGSYEQYF
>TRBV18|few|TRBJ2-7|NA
TGTGCCAGCTCACCGAATCGAGCCTACGAGCAGTACTTC
CASSPNRAYEQYF
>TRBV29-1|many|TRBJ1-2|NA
TGCAGCGTTGAGGCAGGGTCTCGGGACTATGGCTACACCTTC
CSVEAGSRDYGYTF
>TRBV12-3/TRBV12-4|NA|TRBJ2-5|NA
TGTGCCAGCAGTAAGGGACCGCAAGAGACCCAGTACTTC
CASSKGPQETQYF
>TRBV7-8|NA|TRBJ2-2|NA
TGTGCCACCAAGCGCTCCCAGGCGAACACCGGGGAGCTGTTTTTT
CATKRSQANTGELFF
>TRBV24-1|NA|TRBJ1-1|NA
TGTGCCACCAGTGATTTGAAATCCGGGTCTGAAGCTTTCTTT
CATSDLKSGSEAFF
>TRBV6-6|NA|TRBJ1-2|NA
TGTGCCATTGGCCGTAACTATGGCTACACCTTC
CAIGRNYGYTF
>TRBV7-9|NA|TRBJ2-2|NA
TGTGCCAGCAGCGGGGAGCTGTTTTTT
CASSGELFF
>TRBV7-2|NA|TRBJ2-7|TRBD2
TGTGCCAGCAGCCCTGGGGTAGCGGGGGGCCTCTCCTACAATGAGCAGTACTTC
CASSPGVAGGLSYNEQYF
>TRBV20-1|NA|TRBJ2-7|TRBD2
TGCAGTGCTAGAGAGGGCGCGGGGGTTGAAGGCGAGCAGTACTTC
CSAREGAGVEGEQYF
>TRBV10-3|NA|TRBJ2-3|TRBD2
TGTGCCACCCAACTAGGACTAGCGGGAAAGGCAGATACGCAGTATTTT
CATQLGLAGKADTQYF
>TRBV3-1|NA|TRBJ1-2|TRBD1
TGTGCCAGCAGCCCAACTGGACAGGGGAGTCTTGGCTACACCTTC
CASSPTGQGSLGYTF
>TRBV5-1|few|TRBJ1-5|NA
TGCGCCAGCAGCCCCAATGGGGGACACAATCAGCCCCAGCATTTT
CASSPNGGHNQPQHF
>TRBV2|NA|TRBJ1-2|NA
TGTGCCATGGAGGAATCCTATGGCTACACCTTC
CAMEESYGYTF
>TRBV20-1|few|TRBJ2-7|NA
TGCAGTGCCCTCAAGACAGTTAATTACGAGCAGTACTTC
CSALKTVNYEQYF
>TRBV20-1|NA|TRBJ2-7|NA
TGCAGTGCTAGAGATACAGTGGGGGGACCTCCTTACGAGCAGTACTTC
CSARDTVGGPPYEQYF
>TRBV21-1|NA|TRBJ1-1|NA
TGTGCCAGCAGCAAGGGCAGGGGAAGGAGAACTGAAGCTTTCTTT
CASSKGRGRRTEAFF
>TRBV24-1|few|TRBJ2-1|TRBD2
TGTGCCACCAGTGATTCCCAGGGAGGGCATTACAATGAGCAGTTCTTC
CATSDSQGGHYNEQFF
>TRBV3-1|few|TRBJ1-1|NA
TGTGCCAGCAGCCATCTGAAGGTCTATAACACTGAAGCTTTCTTT
CASSHLKVYNTEAFF
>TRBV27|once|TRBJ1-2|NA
TGTGCCAGCAGTTTAAGTCTATCAACATGGGGCTACACCTTC
CASSLSLSTWGYTF
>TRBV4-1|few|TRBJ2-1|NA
TGCGCCAGCAGCCACGGGACACACAACAATGAGCAGTTCTTC
CASSHGTHNNEQFF
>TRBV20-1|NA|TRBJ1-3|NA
TGCAGTGGTCGCGGGGGTGGGTCTGGAAACACCATATATTTT
CSGRGGGSGNTIYF
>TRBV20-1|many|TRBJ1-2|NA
TGCAGTGCTAGAGACCCATATACGGGGGGCTACACCTTC
CSARDPYTGGYTF
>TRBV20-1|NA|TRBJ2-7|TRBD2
TGCAGTGCTAGAGGCCTAGCGGGAGTACACGACGAGCAGTACTTC
CSARGLAGVHDEQYF
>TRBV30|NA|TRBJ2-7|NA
TGTGCCTGGGGACTAATGGACGAGCAGTACTTC
CAWGLMDEQYF
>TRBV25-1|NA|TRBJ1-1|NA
TGTGCCAGCAGAATTGGTCTGACTGAAGCTTTCTTT
CASRIGLTEAFF
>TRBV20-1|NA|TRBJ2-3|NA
TGCAGTGCTAGAATCCCTCATAAGGGTACAGATACGCAGTATTTT
CSARIPHKGTDTQYF
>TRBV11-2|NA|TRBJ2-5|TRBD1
TGTGCCAGCAGCTCGCCGGGACAGGGATTACAAGAGACCCAGTACTTC
CASSSPGQGLQETQYF
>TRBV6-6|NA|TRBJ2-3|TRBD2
TGTGCCAGCAACTCAGGGAGGGAAGATACGCAGTATTTT
CASNSGREDTQYF
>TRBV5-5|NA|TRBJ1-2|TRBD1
TGTGCCAGCAGCTTTACTCTAGGGGGCAACTATGGCTACACCTTC
CASSFTLGGNYGYTF
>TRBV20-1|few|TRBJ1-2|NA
TGCAGTGCTAGAGATAATCCGACAGCTAACTATGGCTACACCTTC
CSARDNPTANYGYTF
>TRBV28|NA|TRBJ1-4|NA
TGTGCCAGCAGTCGCCAACTCCTTAATGAAAAACTGTTTTTT
CASSRQLLNEKLFF
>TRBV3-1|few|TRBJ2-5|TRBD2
TGTGCCAGCAGCCAAGATGTCTTCGGAGCGGGGGCTCAAGAGACCCAGTACTTC
CASSQDVFGAGAQETQYF
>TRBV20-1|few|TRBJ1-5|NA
TGCAGTGCTAGCCCCAGTCCCTCGACAGGAAATCAGCCCCAGCATTTT
CSASPSPSTGNQPQHF
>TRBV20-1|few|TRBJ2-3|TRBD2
TGCAGTGTCCCGACTAGCGGGGGAGTCACGCAGTATTTT
CSVPTSGGVTQYF
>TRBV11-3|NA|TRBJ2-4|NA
TGTGCCAGCAGCCTAAAGGGGGAAAACATTCAGTACTTC
CASSLKGENIQYF
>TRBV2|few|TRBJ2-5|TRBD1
TGTGCCAGCAGTGAACAGGACAGGGCGTCAGAGACCCAGTACTTC
CASSEQDRASETQYF
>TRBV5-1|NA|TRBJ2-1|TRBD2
TGCGCCAGCAGCTTGCAGTGGGGGGGTAGTGAGCAGTTCTTC
CASSLQWGGSEQFF
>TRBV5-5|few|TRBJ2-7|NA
TGTGCCAGCAGCTCGGCCCCGGGGGCGTCCTACGAGCAGTACTTC
CASSSAPGASYEQYF
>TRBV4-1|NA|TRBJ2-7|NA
TGCGCCAGCAGCCAACCAACGGAGGGGAATGAGCAGTACTTC
CASSQPTEGNEQYF
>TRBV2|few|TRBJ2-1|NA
TGTGCCAGCAGTGAAGGAGGGCAGACTGAGCAGTTCTTC
CASSEGGQTEQFF